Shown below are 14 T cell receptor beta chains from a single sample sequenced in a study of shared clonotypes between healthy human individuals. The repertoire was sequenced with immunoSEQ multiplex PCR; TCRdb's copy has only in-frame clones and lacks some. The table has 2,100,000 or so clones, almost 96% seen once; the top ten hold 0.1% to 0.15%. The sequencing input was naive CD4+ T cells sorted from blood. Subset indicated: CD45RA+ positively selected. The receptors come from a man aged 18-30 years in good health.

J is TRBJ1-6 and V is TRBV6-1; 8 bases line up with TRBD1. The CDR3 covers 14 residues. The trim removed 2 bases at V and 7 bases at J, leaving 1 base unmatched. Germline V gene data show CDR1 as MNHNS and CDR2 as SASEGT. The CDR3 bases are TGTGCCAGCAGTGAACGGACAGGGAATTCACCCCTCCACTTT. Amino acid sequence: CASSERTGNSPLHF.

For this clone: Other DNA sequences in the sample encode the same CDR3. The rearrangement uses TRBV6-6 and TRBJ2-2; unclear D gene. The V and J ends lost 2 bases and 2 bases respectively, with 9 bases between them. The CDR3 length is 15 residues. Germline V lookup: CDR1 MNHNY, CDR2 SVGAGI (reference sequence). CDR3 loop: CASSYPRGNTGELFF. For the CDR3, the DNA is TGTGCCAGCAGTTACCCACGAGGTAACACCGGGGAGCTGTTTTTT.

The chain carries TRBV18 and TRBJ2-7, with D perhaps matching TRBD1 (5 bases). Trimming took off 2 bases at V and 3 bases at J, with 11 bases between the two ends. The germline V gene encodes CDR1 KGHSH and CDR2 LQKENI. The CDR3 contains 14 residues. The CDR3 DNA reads TGTGCCAGCTCACCAGCGGCAGGGTTCTACGAGCAGTACTTC. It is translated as CASSPAAGFYEQYF.

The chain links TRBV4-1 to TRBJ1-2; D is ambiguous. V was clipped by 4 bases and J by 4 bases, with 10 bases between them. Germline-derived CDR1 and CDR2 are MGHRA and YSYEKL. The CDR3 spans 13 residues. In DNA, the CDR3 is TGCGCCAGCAGCCGGGAGTTGTCCTATGGCTACACCTTC. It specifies CASSRELSYGYTF.

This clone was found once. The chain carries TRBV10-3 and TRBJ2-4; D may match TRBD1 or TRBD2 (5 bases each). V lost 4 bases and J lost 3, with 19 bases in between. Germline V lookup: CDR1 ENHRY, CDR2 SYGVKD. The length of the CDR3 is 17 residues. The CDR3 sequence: CAISAPPGPTGKNIQYF. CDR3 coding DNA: TGTGCCATCAGTGCCCCGCCGGGACCCACGGGCAAAAACATTCAGTACTTC.

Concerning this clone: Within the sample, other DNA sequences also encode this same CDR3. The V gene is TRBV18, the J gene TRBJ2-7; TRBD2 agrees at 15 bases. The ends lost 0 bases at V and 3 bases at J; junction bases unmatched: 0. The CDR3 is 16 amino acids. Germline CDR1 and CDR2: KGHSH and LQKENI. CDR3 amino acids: CASSPPGLAGGYEQYF. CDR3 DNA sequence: TGTGCCAGCTCACCACCGGGACTAGCGGGAGGCTACGAGCAGTACTTC.

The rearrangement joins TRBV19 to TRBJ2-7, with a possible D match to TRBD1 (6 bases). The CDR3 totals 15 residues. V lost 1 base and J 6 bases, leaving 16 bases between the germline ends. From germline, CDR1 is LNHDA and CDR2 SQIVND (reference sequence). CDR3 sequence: CASSIAADSRPEQYF. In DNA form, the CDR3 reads TGTGCCAGTAGTATAGCCGCGGACAGTCGCCCCGAGCAGTACTTC.

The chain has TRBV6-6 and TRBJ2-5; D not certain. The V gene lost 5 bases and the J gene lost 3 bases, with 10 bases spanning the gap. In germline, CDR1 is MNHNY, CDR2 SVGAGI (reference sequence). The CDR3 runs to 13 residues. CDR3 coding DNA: TGTGCCAGCAGTGTTATACCAGAAGAGACCCAGTACTTC. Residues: CASSVIPEETQYF.

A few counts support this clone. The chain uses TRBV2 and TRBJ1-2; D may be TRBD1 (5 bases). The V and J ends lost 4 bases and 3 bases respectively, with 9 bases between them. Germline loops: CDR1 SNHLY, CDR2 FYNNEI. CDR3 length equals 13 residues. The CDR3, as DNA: TGTGCCAGCAGTGCAGGGAGAGACTATGGCTACACCTTC. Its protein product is CASSAGRDYGYTF. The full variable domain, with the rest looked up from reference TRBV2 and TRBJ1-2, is EPEVTQTPSHQVTQMGQEVILRCVPISNHLYFYWYRQILGQKVEFLVSFYNNEISEKSEIFDDQFSVERPDGSNFTLKIRSTKLEDSAMYFCASSAGRDYGYTFGSGTRLTVV.

CDR3 region: CASSPNRGLQETQYF. For the CDR3, the DNA is TGTGCCAGCTCACCGAACAGAGGACTACAAGAGACCCAGTACTTC. This chain links TRBV18 with TRBJ2-5; maybe TRBD2 (6 bases). CDR1 is KGHSH and CDR2 is LQKENI in the germline V gene. V lost 3 bases and J 2 bases, leaving 13 bases between the germline ends. This CDR3 is 15 amino acids long.

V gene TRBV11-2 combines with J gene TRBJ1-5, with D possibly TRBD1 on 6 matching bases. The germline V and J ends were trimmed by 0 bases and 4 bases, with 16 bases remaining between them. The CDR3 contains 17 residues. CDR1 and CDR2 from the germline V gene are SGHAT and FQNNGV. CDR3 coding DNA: TGTGCCAGCAGCTTAGATCCACAAAGGGGGGGAAATCAGCCCCAGCATTTT. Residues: CASSLDPQRGGNQPQHF.

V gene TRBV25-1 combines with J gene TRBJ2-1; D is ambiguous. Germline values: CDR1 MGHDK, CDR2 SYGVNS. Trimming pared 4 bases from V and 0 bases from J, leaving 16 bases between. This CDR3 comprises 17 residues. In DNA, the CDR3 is TGTGCCAGCAGTGTCCAAGTAGGCCTCTGCTCCTACAATGAGCAGTTCTTC. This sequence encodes CASSVQVGLCSYNEQFF.

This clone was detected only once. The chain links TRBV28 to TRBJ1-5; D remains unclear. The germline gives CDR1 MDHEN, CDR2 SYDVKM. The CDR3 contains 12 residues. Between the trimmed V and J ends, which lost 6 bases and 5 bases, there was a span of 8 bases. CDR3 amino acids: CASSQAYQPQHF. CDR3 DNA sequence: TGTGCCAGCAGCCAGGCATATCAGCCCCAGCATTTT.

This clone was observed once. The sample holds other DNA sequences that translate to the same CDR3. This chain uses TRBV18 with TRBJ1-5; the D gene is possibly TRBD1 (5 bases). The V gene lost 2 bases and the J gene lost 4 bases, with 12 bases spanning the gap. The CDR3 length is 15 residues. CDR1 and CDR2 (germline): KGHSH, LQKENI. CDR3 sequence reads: CASSPGGLGNQPQHF. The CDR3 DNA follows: TGTGCCAGCTCACCAGGGGGTCTGGGGAATCAGCCCCAGCATTTT.